This T cell receptor (beta chain) was recovered during a study of blood T cells in healthy people across ages. Then a second PCR, running roughly 7 to 11 cycles, was carried out with a sample-barcoded 5' primer and a J-beta primer mix. Through a template-switch adaptor with 12 random nucleotides, each cDNA molecule received a tag. TCRdb reanalysed the 5' RACE reads using MiXCR and keeps one entry per CDR3 protein. The data contain about 680,000 distinct CDR3 sequences, roughly 50% of them singletons. With regard to this clonotype: The antigen is unknown.

Study outcomes and limitations: Unknown donor CMV status possibly confounded expanded clonotype changes.

The CDR3 sequence is 15 residues long. V shed 5 bases, J shed 10 bases, and the junction held 9 bases outside the gene matches. The germline V gene has CDR1 SGHTA and CDR2 FQGNSA. The rearrangement joins TRBV7-2 to TRBJ2-1; 12 bases agree with TRBD2. What was sequenced was blood. The TCR originated in a woman in her fifties or sixties in good health. CDR3: CASSPQLAGGKEQFF. In DNA, the CDR3 is TGTGCCAGCAGCCCTCAACTAGCGGGAGGTAAAGAGCAGTTCTTC.